These 27 T cell receptor beta chains originate from one sample sequenced in a study of cytomegalovirus exposure and HLA in healthy donors. The PCR was carried out with 60 Vbeta primers and 13 Jbeta primers. The data were produced by immunoSEQ multiplex PCR, yet TCRdb's version contains in-frame clones alone and is incomplete. The data contain about 130,000 clones, 65% to 90% of them seen just once; the ten biggest clones take up less than 1.5%. The sequenced sample consisted of PBMCs. The receptors come from a girl under 10 years old in good health and CMV-seronegative.

This chain joins TRBV28 and TRBJ2-4; D call uncertain. Germline loops: CDR1 MDHEN, CDR2 SYDVKM. V shed 1 base and J shed 0 bases, with 10 bases lying between them. The CDR3 covers 16 residues. CDR3 DNA sequence: TGTGCCAGCAGTTTATTCAGTACCCGAGCCAAAAACATTCAGTACTTC. Translating gives CASSLFSTRAKNIQYF.

The J gene is TRBJ1-2, the V gene TRBV6-6; TRBD1 aligns across 9 bases. The CDR3 length is 14 residues. V gave up 5 bases and J gave up 13 bases; unmatched junction bases: 14. Germline CDR1 reads MNHNY; CDR2 reads SVGAGI (reference sequence). This CDR3 is CASSTAGTGSAATF. CDR3 in DNA: TGTGCCAGCAGTACCGCCGGGACAGGGTCCGCCGCCACCTTC.

The rearrangement uses TRBV7-9 and TRBJ2-1; maybe TRBD1 (5 bases). The germline V and J ends were trimmed by 3 bases and 4 bases, with 19 bases remaining between them. Germline CDR1 reads SEHNR; CDR2 reads FQNEAQ (reference sequence). The CDR3 spans 17 residues. CDR3 DNA sequence: TGTGCCAGCAGCTTCCCCGAACCAGGGCAAGTGTACAATGAGCAGTTCTTC. It codes for CASSFPEPGQVYNEQFF.

The V and J genes are TRBV6-1 and TRBJ1-2; weak D call: TRBD1 (5 bases). CDR1 is MNHNS, CDR2 SASEGT, per germline. This CDR3 has 17 amino acids. The germline V and J ends were trimmed by 3 bases and 8 bases, with 25 bases remaining between them. CDR3 sequence reads: CASSDDPRVYTPWGYTF. The CDR3 nucleotides read TGTGCCAGCAGTGATGATCCCAGGGTGTATACCCCATGGGGCTACACCTTC.

J is TRBJ1-3 and V is TRBV2; D remains unclear. V dropped 3 bases and J dropped 4 bases, with 13 bases sitting between them. The CDR3 contains 15 residues. Germline assignment: CDR1 SNHLY and CDR2 FYNNEI. CDR3 sequence: CASSEDGLLGNTIYF. DNA for the CDR3: TGTGCCAGCAGTGAGGACGGACTCCTAGGAAACACCATATATTTT.

This sequence joins TRBV5-1 and TRBJ2-2; 10 nucleotides align to TRBD2. With V trimmed by 4 bases and J by 3 bases, 3 bases remained unmatched. Looked up from germline, CDR1 is SGHRS and CDR2 is YFSETQ. The CDR3 runs to 15 residues. CDR3 sequence (DNA): TGCGCCAGCAGCAAAACTAGCGGGGACACCGGGGAGCTGTTTTTT. This codes for CASSKTSGDTGELFF.

The V call is TRBV6-1, the J call TRBJ1-1; 9 bases are a match to TRBD1. The V gene's germline CDR1 is MNHNS and CDR2 SASEGT. J was trimmed by 2 bases and V by 4 bases; bases with no gene match: 5. The CDR3 has 15 amino acids. The CDR3 sequence is CASSVRDRVNTEAFF. In DNA, the CDR3 is TGTGCCAGCAGTGTCCGGGACAGGGTTAACACTGAAGCTTTCTTT.

This chain links TRBV29-1 with TRBJ1-2; 9 positions match TRBD1. The CDR3 sequence is 13 residues long. J lost 5 bases, V lost 3 bases, and 4 bases had no gene match. Germline V gene data show CDR1 as SQVTM and CDR2 as ANQGSEA. CDR3 DNA: TGCAGCGTTGAGGACAGGGGAGGGTATGGCTACACCTTC. It yields the protein CSVEDRGGYGYTF.

This sequence joins TRBV2 and TRBJ1-2; a possible D gene is TRBD1 (5 bases). The V gene's germline CDR1 is SNHLY and CDR2 FYNNEI. The CDR3 sequence is 15 residues long. Trimming removed 0 bases from V and 2 bases from J, with 10 bases in between. CDR3 DNA sequence: TGTGCCAGCAGTGAAGCGCTTACAGGCAACTATGGCTACACCTTC. Its protein product is CASSEALTGNYGYTF.

The CDR3 DNA is TGTGCCAGTAGTTTCCGGGGAGATCAACAGCCCCAGCATTTT. It yields the protein CASSFRGDQQPQHF. The chain employs TRBV19 and TRBJ1-5; D unclear. CDR3 length equals 14 residues. Looked up from germline, CDR1 is LNHDA and CDR2 is SQIVND (reference sequence). V lost 5 bases and J lost 7, with 15 bases in between. Variable domain in full (rest from reference TRBV19 and TRBJ1-5): DGGITQSPKYLFRKEGQNVTLSCEQNLNHDAMYWYRQDPGQGLRLIYYSQIVNDFQKGDIAEGYSVSREKKESFPLTVTSAQKNPTAFYLCASSFRGDQQPQHFGDGTRLSIL.

The J gene is TRBJ2-7, the V gene TRBV7-3; 11 positions agree with TRBD2. V was clipped by 7 bases and J by 5 bases; unmatched bases: 28. The CDR3 contains 21 residues. Germline CDR1 reads SGHTA; CDR2 reads FQGTGA. The CDR3 DNA follows: TGTGCCAGCAACCAACGCTCCTCGGGTCGGATTCTAGCGGGAGGAAACCACGAGCAGTACTTC. Its translation is CASNQRSSGRILAGGNHEQYF.

In its sample, this clone was seen a few times. The CDR3 protein is CASSLGPTETQYF. DNA for the CDR3: TGTGCCAGCAGCCTGGGGCCGACAGAGACCCAGTACTTC. The V gene is TRBV27, the J gene TRBJ2-5; D may be TRBD1 (5 bases). This CDR3 spans 13 amino acids. V lost 6 bases and J lost 4, with 12 bases in between. Germline V gene data show CDR1 as MNHEY and CDR2 as SMNVEV (reference sequence).

V and J are TRBV27 and TRBJ2-5; perhaps TRBD1 as D (5 bases). The CDR3 contains 16 residues. V was clipped by 5 bases and J by 2 bases, with 18 bases between them. The germline V gene encodes CDR1 MNHEY and CDR2 SMNVEV (reference sequence). The CDR3 is CASSLTPGIIQETQYF. CDR3 coding DNA: TGTGCCAGCAGTCTTACTCCAGGGATAATACAAGAGACCCAGTACTTC.

J is TRBJ1-2 and V is TRBV4-1; D unclear. Trimming stripped 0 bases from V and 1 base from J, with 15 bases between. The CDR3 totals 17 residues. The germline gives CDR1 MGHRA, CDR2 YSYEKL. CDR3 bases: TGCGCCAGCAGCCAAGATCAGTTTCGGGGAATTAACTATGGCTACACCTTC. This codes for CASSQDQFRGINYGYTF.

For this clone: The CDR3 carries no conserved terminal phenylalanine or tryptophan, so it likely arises from a read error. The CDR3 reads CASSSVPRDEAFV. CDR3 nucleotide sequence: TGCGCCAGCAGCTCCGTACCACGAGATGAAGCTTTCGTT. This rearrangement joins TRBV5-1 to TRBJ1-1; unclear D gene. The V gene's germline CDR1 is SGHRS and CDR2 YFSETQ. V was shortened by 3 bases and J by 7 bases, with 13 bases between the two germline ends. There are 13 residues in the CDR3.

The chain uses TRBV7-9 and TRBJ2-1, with 9 bases fitting TRBD2. The V and J ends lost 1 base and 8 bases, in that order; junction bases with no gene match: 9. CDR3 length: 16 amino acids. Germline V gives CDR1 SEHNR, CDR2 FQNEAQ (reference sequence). This CDR3 reads CASSLVSAGGRDEQFF. The CDR3 coding sequence is TGTGCCAGCAGCTTAGTCTCGGCGGGGGGGCGGGATGAGCAGTTCTTC.

This clone was seen a single time. The gene calls are TRBV27 and TRBJ2-4; 11 nucleotides match TRBD2. The CDR3 runs 18 residues. Trimming removed 2 bases from V and 0 bases from J; junction bases left unmatched: 6. Germline CDR1 and CDR2: MNHEY and SMNVEV (reference sequence). CDR3 sequence reads: CASSLAVAGGLAKNIQYF. The CDR3 nucleotides read TGTGCCAGCAGTTTAGCGGTAGCGGGAGGGCTAGCCAAAAACATTCAGTACTTC.

This chain uses TRBV10-1 with TRBJ1-5; TRBD1 matches at 8 bases. With 0 bases clipped from V and 2 bases from J, the junction kept 3 bases outside the gene matches. This CDR3 is built from 16 residues. Germline lookup yields CDR1 WNHNN and CDR2 SYGVQD (reference sequence). The CDR3 DNA sequence: TGCGCCAGCAGTGAGTCGATGGGACAGGGCAATCAGCCCCAGCATTTT. As protein: CASSESMGQGNQPQHF.

The chain employs TRBV7-6 and TRBJ1-5; a possible D gene is TRBD1 (5 bases). Trimming pared 6 bases from V and 4 bases from J, leaving 16 bases between. Germline V gene data show CDR1 as SGHVS and CDR2 as FNYEAQ. The CDR3 has 15 amino acids. The CDR3 loop reads CASSLVGGKNQPQHF. The CDR3 bases are TGTGCCAGCAGTCTTGTTGGGGGGAAGAATCAGCCCCAGCATTTT.

This chain uses TRBV29-1 with TRBJ1-5, with a possible D match to TRBD1 (6 bases). Per germline, CDR1 SQVTM and CDR2 ANQGSEA. The CDR3 is 13 residues long. The V end was cut by 8 bases, the J end by 7 bases, with 18 bases between. This CDR3 is CSYRENPEQPQHF. The CDR3 region has the DNA TGCAGCTACAGGGAAAACCCCGAACAGCCCCAGCATTTT.

The V and J genes are TRBV5-1 and TRBJ2-5, with 8 nucleotides matching TRBD2. Germline V gene data show CDR1 as SGHRS and CDR2 as YFSETQ. The CDR3 spans 17 residues. V lost 0 bases, J lost 1 base, and 8 bases stayed unmatched. The chain's CDR3 is CASSLAQDGGAQETQYF. The CDR3, as DNA: TGCGCCAGCAGCTTGGCACAGGACGGGGGGGCCCAAGAGACCCAGTACTTC.

The chain employs TRBV6-5 and TRBJ2-5; 9 bases map to TRBD1. The DNA end is a closer match to TRBJ2-7, so the J assignment may be wrong. The germline gives CDR1 MNHEY, CDR2 SVGAGI. CDR3 length equals 13 residues. The CDR3 spells CASRGTGSYEQYF. DNA for the CDR3: TGTGCCAGCAGGGGGACAGGGAGCTACGAGCAGTACTTC.

V is TRBV7-2 and J is TRBJ2-2; D unclear. The V gene's germline CDR1 is SGHTA and CDR2 FQGNSA. This CDR3 spans 14 amino acids. V was clipped by 5 bases and J by 3 bases, with 10 bases between them. The CDR3 reads CASSARRDTGELFF. The CDR3 DNA is TGTGCCAGCAGCGCCCGTCGGGACACCGGGGAGCTGTTTTTT.

The rearrangement joins TRBV6-5 to TRBJ1-5; TRBD1 agrees at 7 bases. The V segment lost 5 bases and the J segment 7 bases; nucleotides outside the gene matches: 5. The CDR3 spans 13 residues. Germline V lookup: CDR1 MNHEY, CDR2 SVGAGI. The CDR3 spells CASSPDRIQPQHF. The CDR3 DNA reads as TGTGCCAGCAGTCCGGACAGGATCCAGCCCCAGCATTTT.

This sequence joins TRBV7-6 and TRBJ2-7; 7 positions match TRBD1. CDR3 size: 14 residues. Trimming took 5 bases from V and 0 from J; bases not matched to a gene: 4. Germline V gene data show CDR1 as SGHVS and CDR2 as FNYEAQ. CDR3 in amino acids: CASSPRDSSYEQYF. The CDR3 bases are TGTGCCAGCAGCCCCCGGGACAGCTCCTACGAGCAGTACTTC.

Only a few counts were recorded for this clone. The CDR3, as DNA: TGTGCCAGCAGTTACTCGAACAGGGGGAATTCACCCCTCCACTTT. This sequence encodes CASSYSNRGNSPLHF. The J gene is TRBJ1-6, the V gene TRBV6-5; 8 nucleotides line up with TRBD1. Per the germline V gene, CDR1 is MNHEY and CDR2 is SVGAGI. V trimming: 0 bases; J trimming: 7 bases; junction bases outside the gene matches: 2. The CDR3 is 15 residues long.

This chain joins TRBV7-9 and TRBJ1-4; 8 bases line up with TRBD1. Germline CDR1 and CDR2: SEHNR and FQNEAQ (reference sequence). The J segment lost 6 bases and the V segment lost 1 base, leaving 4 bases of the junction unmatched. The CDR3 sequence is 15 residues long. The CDR3 DNA reads TGTGCCAGCAGCTTAGGGACAGGGATTCATGAAAAACTGTTTTTT. Residues: CASSLGTGIHEKLFF.